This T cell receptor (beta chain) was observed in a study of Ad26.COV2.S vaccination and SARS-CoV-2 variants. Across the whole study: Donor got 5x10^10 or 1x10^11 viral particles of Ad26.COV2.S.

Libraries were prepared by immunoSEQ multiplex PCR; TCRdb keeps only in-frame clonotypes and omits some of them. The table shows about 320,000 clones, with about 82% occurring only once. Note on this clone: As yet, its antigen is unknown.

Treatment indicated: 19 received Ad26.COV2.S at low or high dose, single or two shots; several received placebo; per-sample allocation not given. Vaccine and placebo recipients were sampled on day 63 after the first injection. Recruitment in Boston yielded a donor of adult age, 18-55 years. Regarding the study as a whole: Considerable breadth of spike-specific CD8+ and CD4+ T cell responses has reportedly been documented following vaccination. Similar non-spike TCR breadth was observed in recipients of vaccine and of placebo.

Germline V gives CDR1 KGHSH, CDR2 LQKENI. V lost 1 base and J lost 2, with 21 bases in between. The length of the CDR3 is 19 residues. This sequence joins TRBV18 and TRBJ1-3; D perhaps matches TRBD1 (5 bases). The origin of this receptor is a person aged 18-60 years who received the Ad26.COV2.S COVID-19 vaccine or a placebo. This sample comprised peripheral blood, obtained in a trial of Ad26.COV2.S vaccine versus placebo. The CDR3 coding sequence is TGTGCCAGCTCACCACGTTCGGCAGGGCTAGGGGCCACTGGAAACACCATATATTTT. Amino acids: CASSPRSAGLGATGNTIYF.